The subject of this entry is one T cell receptor beta chain. The source of the sample is a study of patients and donors after allogeneic stem cell transplantation. Germline V gives CDR1 LGHNA, CDR2 YSLEER. This CDR3 has 14 residues. The V end was cut by 0 bases, the J end by 6 bases, with 11 bases between. TCRdb reprocessed the RT-PCR reads with MiXCR, giving one entry per CDR3 protein. Among roughly 180,000 distinct CDR3 sequences listed, 41% were seen once. This clonotype was obtained from a human donor who was either an allogeneic HSCT recipient or a stem cell or donor lymphocyte infusion donor (not recorded which). It is not recorded whose cells these are; they may come from a transplant donor. V is TRBV4-3 and J is TRBJ1-2; D possibly corresponds to TRBD1 (5 bases). Sequences were obtained from blood, either unsorted or a sorted T cell fraction (not recorded which). In DNA, the CDR3 is TGCGCCAGCAGCCAAGATCGAACGGGGGATGGCTACACCTTC. Amino acids: CASSQDRTGDGYTF.